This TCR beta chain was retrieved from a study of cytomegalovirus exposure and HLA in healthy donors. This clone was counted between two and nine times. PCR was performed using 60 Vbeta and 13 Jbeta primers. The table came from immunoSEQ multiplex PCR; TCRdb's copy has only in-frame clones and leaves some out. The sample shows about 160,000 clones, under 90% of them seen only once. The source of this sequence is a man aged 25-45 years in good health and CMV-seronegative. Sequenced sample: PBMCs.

As DNA, the CDR3 is TGTGCCAGCAGCCAAGCAGTGGGGACAGATTATGGCTACACCTTC. This sequence encodes CASSQAVGTDYGYTF. V is TRBV14 and J is TRBJ1-2, with 7 bases identical to TRBD1. The length of the CDR3 is 15 residues. V shed 1 base, J shed 5 bases, and the junction held 7 bases outside the gene matches. CDR1 and CDR2 (germline): SGHDN, FVKESK.